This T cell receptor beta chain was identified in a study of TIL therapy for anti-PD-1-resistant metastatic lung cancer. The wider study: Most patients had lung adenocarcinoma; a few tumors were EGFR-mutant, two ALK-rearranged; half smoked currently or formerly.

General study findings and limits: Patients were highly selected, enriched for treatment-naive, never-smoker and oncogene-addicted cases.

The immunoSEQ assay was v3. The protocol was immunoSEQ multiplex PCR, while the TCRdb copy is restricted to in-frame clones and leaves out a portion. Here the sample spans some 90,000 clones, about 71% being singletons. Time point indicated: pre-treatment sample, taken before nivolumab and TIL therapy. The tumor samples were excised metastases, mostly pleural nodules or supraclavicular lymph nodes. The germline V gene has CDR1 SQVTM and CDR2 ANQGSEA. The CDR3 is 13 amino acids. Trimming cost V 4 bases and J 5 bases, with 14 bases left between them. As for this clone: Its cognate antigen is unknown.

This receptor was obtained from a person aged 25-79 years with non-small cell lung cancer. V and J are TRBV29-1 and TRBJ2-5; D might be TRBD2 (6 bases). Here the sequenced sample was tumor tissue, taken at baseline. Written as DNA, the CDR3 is TGCAGCGTTGGTAGCGGTTTTGTTGAGACCCAGTACTTC. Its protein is CSVGSGFVETQYF.